Listed below are T cell receptor beta chains from one sample, sequenced in a study of blood T cell repertoires in COVID-19. The protocol was immunoSEQ multiplex PCR, while the TCRdb copy is restricted to in-frame clones and leaves out a portion. The repertoire holds 65,000 to 85,000 clones, with 80% to 90% as singletons. The sequenced sample was peripheral blood. All receptors come from a man in his fifties or sixties with active COVID-19. CDR3s include the opening cysteine and the closing phenylalanine or tryptophan. A D gene is named only where the DNA matches it firmly. Clone size is stated in some rows and not others, as once, few, many or a class when expanded.

DNA: TGCGCCAGCAGCTTGGCCGGTGGGGACAGGGGTGGCGAGCAGTACTTC
CDR3: CASSLAGGDRGGEQYF
J: TRBJ2-7
V: TRBV5-1
D: TRBD1
size: NA

DNA: TGCGCCAGCAGCTTGGCTCTAGCGGGAGGGCCAAGTGAGCAGTTCTTC
CDR3: CASSLALAGGPSEQFF
J: TRBJ2-1
V: TRBV5-1
D: TRBD2
size: NA

DNA: TGTGCCAGCAGCCCAAAAAGACAGGGGGCAACAGATACGCAGTATTTT
CDR3: CASSPKRQGATDTQYF
J: TRBJ2-3
V: TRBV7-9
D: TRBD1
size: NA

DNA: TGCGCCAGCAGCCAACCGGGACAGGGGGCGACCCAGTACTTC
CDR3: CASSQPGQGATQYF
J: TRBJ2-5
V: TRBV4-1
D: TRBD1
size: NA

DNA: TGCGCCAGCAGTCCGGGACTAGCGGGAGATACGCAGTATTTT
CDR3: CASSPGLAGDTQYF
J: TRBJ2-3
V: TRBV4-3
D: TRBD2
size: few

DNA: TGTGCCAGCAGCCACAACAGGGGCCGGGGTGGCTACACCTTC
CDR3: CASSHNRGRGGYTF
J: TRBJ1-2
V: TRBV7-8
D: TRBD1
size: NA

DNA: TGTGCCAGCAGCTTTGGGACTGTCCACACTGAAGCTTTCTTT
CDR3: CASSFGTVHTEAFF
J: TRBJ1-1
V: TRBV9
D: NA
size: NA

DNA: TGTGCCAGCAGTTACTCGAGGGACAGTCAGCCCCAGCATTTT
CDR3: CASSYSRDSQPQHF
J: TRBJ1-5
V: TRBV6-5
D: TRBD1
size: few

DNA: TGTGCCAGCAGCCAAGAGTCGAGGGGGCGGGAAAAACTGTTTTTT
CDR3: CASSQESRGREKLFF
J: TRBJ1-4
V: TRBV3-1/TRBV3-2
D: TRBD1
size: NA

DNA: TGTGCCAGCAGCTTTCCTCTGAACACCGGGGAGCTGTTTTTT
CDR3: CASSFPLNTGELFF
J: TRBJ2-2
V: TRBV5-6
D: NA
size: NA

DNA: TGTGCCAGCAGCTCGACAGGGCCTGCCTACAATGAGCAGTTCTTC
CDR3: CASSSTGPAYNEQFF
J: TRBJ2-1
V: TRBV11-2
D: TRBD1
size: NA

DNA: TGCAGTGCTAGTGTTTCGTTGGGCAACACCATATATTTT
CDR3: CSASVSLGNTIYF
J: TRBJ1-3
V: TRBV20-1
D: NA
size: NA

DNA: TGTGCCAGCAGCTTGGACTCTCTGTACCAAGAGACCCAGTACTTC
CDR3: CASSLDSLYQETQYF
J: TRBJ2-5
V: TRBV5-4
D: NA
size: once

DNA: TGTGCCAGCAGTTCGGGGAAGGGAGTGGAGACCCAGTACTTC
CDR3: CASSSGKGVETQYF
J: TRBJ2-5
V: TRBV27
D: NA
size: NA

DNA: TGTGCCAGCAGTGAGACAGGCACAGATACGCAGTATTTT
CDR3: CASSETGTDTQYF
J: TRBJ2-3
V: TRBV28
D: NA
size: NA

DNA: TGTGCCACCAGTGATTTCGGGACAGGGGGCATGGAGACCCAGTACTTC
CDR3: CATSDFGTGGMETQYF
J: TRBJ2-5
V: TRBV24-1
D: TRBD1
size: NA

DNA: TGTGCCAGCAGCTTTCAGGGCCCCTACGAGCAGTACTTC
CDR3: CASSFQGPYEQYF
J: TRBJ2-7
V: TRBV5-5
D: NA
size: NA